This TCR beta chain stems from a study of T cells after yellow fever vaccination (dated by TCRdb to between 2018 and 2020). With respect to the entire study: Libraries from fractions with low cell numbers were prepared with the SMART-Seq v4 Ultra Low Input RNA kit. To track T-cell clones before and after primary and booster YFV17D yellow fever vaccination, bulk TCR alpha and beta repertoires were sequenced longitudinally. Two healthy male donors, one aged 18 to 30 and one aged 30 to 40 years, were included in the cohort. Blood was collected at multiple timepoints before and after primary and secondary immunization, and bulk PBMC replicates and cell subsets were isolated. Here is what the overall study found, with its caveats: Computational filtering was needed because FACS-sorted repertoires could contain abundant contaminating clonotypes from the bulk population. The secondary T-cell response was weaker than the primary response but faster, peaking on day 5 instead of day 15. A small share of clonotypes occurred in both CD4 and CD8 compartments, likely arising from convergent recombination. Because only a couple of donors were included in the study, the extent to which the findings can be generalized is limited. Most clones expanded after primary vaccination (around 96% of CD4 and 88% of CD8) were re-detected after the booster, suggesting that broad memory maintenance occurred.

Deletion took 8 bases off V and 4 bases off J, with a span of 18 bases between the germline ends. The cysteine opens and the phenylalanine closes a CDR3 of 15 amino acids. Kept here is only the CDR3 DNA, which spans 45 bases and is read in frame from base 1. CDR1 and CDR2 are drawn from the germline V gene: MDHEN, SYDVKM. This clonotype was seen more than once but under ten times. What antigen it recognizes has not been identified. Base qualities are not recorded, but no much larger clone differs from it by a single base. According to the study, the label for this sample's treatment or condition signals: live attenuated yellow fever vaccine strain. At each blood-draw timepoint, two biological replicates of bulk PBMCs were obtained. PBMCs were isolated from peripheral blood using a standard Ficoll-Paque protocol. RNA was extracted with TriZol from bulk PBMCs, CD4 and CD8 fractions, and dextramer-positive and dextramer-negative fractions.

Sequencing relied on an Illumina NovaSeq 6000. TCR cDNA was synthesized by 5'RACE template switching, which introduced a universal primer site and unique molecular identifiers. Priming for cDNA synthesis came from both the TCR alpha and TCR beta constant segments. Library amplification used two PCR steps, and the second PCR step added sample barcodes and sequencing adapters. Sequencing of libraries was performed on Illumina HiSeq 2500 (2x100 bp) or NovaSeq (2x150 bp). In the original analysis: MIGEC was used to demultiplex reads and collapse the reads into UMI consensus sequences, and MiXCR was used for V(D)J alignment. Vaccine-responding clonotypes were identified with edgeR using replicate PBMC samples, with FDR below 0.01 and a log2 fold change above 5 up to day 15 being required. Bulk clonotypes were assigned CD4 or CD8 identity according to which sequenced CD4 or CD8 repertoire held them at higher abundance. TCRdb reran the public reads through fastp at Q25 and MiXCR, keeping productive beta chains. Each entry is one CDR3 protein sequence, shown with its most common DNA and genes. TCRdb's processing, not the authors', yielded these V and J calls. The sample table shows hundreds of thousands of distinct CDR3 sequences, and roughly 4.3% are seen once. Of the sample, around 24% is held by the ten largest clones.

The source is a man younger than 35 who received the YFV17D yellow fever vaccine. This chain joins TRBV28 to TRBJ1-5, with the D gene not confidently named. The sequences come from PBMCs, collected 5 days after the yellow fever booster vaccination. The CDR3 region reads CASLTEGNMNQPQHF. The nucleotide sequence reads TGTGCCAGCCTCACGGAGGGCAACATGAATCAGCCCCAGCATTTT.